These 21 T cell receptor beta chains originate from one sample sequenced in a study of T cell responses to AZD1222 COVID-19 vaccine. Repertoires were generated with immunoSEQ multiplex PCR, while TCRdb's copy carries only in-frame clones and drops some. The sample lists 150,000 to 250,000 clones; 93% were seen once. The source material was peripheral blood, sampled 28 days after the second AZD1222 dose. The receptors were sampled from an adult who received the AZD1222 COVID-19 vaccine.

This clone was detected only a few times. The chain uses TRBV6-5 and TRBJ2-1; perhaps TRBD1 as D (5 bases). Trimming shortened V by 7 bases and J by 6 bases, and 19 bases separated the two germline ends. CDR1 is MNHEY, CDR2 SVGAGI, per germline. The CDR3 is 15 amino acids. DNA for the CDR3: TGTGCCAGCATTACAGGTGGTAGCCAGGCCAATGAGCAGTTCTTC. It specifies CASITGGSQANEQFF.

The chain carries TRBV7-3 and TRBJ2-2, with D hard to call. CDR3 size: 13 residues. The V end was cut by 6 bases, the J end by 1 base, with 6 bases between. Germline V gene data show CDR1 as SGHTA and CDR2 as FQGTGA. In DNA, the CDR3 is TGTGCCAGCAGAGGCGGGAACACCGGGGAGCTGTTTTTT. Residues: CASRGGNTGELFF.

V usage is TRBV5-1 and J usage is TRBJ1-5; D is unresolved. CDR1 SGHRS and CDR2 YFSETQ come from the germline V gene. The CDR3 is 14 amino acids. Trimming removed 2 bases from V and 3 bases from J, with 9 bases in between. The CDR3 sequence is CASSLGHNNQPQHF. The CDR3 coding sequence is TGCGCCAGCAGCTTAGGCCACAACAATCAGCCCCAGCATTTT.

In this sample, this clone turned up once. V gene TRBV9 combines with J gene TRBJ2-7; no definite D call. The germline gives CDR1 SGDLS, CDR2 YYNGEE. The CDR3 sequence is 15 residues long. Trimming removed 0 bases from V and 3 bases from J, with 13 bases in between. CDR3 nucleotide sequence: TGTGCCAGCAGCGTAGCAAGCATACCCATCTACGAGCAGTACTTC. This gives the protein CASSVASIPIYEQYF.

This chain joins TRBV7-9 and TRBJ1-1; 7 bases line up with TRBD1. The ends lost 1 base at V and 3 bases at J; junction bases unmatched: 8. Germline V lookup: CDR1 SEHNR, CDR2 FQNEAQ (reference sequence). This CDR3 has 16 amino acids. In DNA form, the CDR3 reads TGTGCCAGCAGCTTAGATTACGGGACAGCATACACTGAAGCTTTCTTT. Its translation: CASSLDYGTAYTEAFF.

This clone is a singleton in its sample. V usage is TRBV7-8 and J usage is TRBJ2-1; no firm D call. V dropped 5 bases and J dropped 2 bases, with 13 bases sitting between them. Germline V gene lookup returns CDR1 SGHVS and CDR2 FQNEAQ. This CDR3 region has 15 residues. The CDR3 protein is CASSLRTDPYNEQFF. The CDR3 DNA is TGTGCCAGCAGCCTCAGGACGGATCCCTACAATGAGCAGTTCTTC.

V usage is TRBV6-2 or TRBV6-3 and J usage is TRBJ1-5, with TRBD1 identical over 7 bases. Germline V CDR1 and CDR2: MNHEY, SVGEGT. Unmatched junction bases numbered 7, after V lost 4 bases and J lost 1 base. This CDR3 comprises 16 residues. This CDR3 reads CASSSQTGRSNQPQHF. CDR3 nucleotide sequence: TGTGCCAGCAGTTCCCAGACAGGGAGGAGCAATCAGCCCCAGCATTTT.

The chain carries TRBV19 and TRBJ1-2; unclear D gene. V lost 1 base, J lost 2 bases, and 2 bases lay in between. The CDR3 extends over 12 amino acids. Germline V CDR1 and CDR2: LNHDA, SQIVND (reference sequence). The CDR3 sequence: CASSIVNYGYTF. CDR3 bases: TGTGCCAGTAGTATAGTAAACTATGGCTACACCTTC.

The CDR3 region has the DNA TGTGCCAGCAGTTACTCTGGGGGCCTGGACACCTACGAGCAGTACTTC. Translating it yields CASSYSGGLDTYEQYF. This rearrangement joins TRBV6-5 to TRBJ2-7; possible D gene TRBD1, 6 bases. The CDR3 runs to 16 residues. Germline values: CDR1 MNHEY, CDR2 SVGAGI. Trimming took off 0 bases at V and 2 bases at J, with 14 bases between the two ends.

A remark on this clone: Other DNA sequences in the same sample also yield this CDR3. CDR3 coding DNA: TGTGCCAGCAGTGAAGGCGGGACAAACTATGGCTACACCTTC. Its protein is CASSEGGTNYGYTF. The chain employs TRBV6-1 and TRBJ1-2, with a tentative D call TRBD1 (6 bases). V was cut by 1 base and J by 2 bases, with 8 bases left in between. Per germline, CDR1 MNHNS and CDR2 SASEGT. This CDR3 region has 14 residues.

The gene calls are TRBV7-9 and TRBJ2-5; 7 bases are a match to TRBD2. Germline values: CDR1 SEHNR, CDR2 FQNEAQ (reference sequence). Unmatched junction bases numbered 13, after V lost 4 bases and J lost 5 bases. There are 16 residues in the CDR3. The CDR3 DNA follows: TGTGCCAGCAGCTCCGCCGGGGGAGGGAACGGGGAGACCCAGTACTTC. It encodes CASSSAGGGNGETQYF.

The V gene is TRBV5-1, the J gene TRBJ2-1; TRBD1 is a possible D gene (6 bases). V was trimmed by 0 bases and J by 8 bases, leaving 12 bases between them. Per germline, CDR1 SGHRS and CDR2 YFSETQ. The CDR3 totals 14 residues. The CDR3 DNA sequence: TGCGCCAGCAGCTTGGTTGGGGGCTGGGATGAGCAGTTCTTC. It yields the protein CASSLVGGWDEQFF.

The CDR3 here is CASSFGGNYGYTF. The CDR3 DNA sequence: TGCGCCAGCAGCTTCGGGGGGAACTATGGCTACACCTTC. The chain couples TRBV5-1 to TRBJ1-2, with a weak D call TRBD1 (5 bases). Per the germline V gene, CDR1 is SGHRS and CDR2 is YFSETQ. The CDR3 covers 13 residues. The V gene lost 2 bases and the J gene lost 2 bases, with 7 bases spanning the gap.

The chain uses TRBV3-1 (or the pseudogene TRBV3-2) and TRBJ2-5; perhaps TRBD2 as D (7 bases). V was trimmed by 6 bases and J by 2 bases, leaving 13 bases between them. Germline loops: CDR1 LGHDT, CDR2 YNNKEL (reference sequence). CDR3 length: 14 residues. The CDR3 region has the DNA TGTGCCAGCAGGCCCCGGGGGGCTCAAGAGACCCAGTACTTC. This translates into CASRPRGAQETQYF.

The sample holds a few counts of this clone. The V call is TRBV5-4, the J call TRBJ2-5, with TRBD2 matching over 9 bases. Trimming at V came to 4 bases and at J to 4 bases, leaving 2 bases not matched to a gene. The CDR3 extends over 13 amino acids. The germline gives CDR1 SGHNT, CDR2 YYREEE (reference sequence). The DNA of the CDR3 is TGTGCCAGCAGCGGTAGCGGGGGAGAGACCCAGTACTTC. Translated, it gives CASSGSGGETQYF.

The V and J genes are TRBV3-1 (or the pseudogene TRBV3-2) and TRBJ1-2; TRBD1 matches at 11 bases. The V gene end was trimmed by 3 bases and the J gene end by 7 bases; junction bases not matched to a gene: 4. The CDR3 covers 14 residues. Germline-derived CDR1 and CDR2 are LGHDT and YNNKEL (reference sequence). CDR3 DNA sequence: TGTGCCAGCAGCCAGAGGGGACAGGGGGTTGGCTACACCTTC. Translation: CASSQRGQGVGYTF.

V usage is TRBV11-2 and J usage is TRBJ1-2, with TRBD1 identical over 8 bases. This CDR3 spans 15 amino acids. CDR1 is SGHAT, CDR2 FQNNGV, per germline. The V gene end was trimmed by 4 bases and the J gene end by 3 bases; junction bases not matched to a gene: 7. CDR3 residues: CASSSNRQGYYGYTF. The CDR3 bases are TGTGCCAGCAGCTCCAACAGACAGGGGTACTATGGCTACACCTTC.

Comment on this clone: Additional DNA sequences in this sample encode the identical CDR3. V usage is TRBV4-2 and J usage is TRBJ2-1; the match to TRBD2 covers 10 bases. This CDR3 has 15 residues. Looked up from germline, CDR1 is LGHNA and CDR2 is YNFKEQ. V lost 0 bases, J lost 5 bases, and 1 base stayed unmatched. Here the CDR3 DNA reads TGTGCCAGCAGCCAAGACAGCGGGGGGGACAATGAGCAGTTCTTC. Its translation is CASSQDSGGDNEQFF.

The CDR3 DNA sequence: TGTGCCAGCAGCCCCCCAGGAGGGGCAAAGACCCAGTACTTC. It yields the protein CASSPPGGAKTQYF. V gene TRBV7-9 combines with J gene TRBJ2-5; tentatively, D is TRBD2 (6 bases). Germline CDR1 reads SEHNR; CDR2 reads FQNEAQ (reference sequence). The CDR3 is made up of 14 amino acids. The V end was cut by 5 bases, the J end by 6 bases, with 16 bases between. Filled out from reference TRBV7-9 and TRBJ2-5, the complete variable domain reads DTGVSQNPRHKITKRGQNVTFRCDPISEHNRLYWYRQTLGQGPEFLTYFQNEAQLEKSRLLSDRFSAERPKGSFSTLEIQRTEQGDSAMYLCASSPPGGAKTQYFGPGTRLLVL.

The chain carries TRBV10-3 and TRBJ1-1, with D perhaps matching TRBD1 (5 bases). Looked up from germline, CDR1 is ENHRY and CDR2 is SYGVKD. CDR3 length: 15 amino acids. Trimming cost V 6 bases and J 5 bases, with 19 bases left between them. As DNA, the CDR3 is TGTGCCATCAGCCCGACAGCCGGGGTAGGGACTGAAGCTTTCTTT. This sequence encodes CAISPTAGVGTEAFF.

CDR3 sequence reads: CASSQTPGPGGSTDTQYF. CDR3 bases: TGTGCCAGCAGCCAAACTCCGGGACCGGGGGGCTCCACAGATACGCAGTATTTT. The chain has TRBV4-2 and TRBJ2-3; D may be TRBD2 (7 bases). Germline CDR1 is LGHNA and CDR2 is YNFKEQ. CDR3 length equals 18 residues. Trimming cost V 2 bases and J 2 bases, with 20 bases left between them.